These 29 T cell receptor beta chains originate from one sample sequenced in a study of blood T cell repertoires in COVID-19 (dated by TCRdb to 2020 to 2021). The library was built by means of the immunoSEQ multiplex PCR assay. TCRdb obtained this table from immuneACCESS and retained in-frame rearrangements with V and J assigned. These tables miss some clones; where compared with another copy, unresolved V genes account for less than half of the shortfall, and the remainder is unexplained. The sample contains approximately 200,000 clones, approximately 90% of them found a single time. About 6% of the sample belongs to the ten largest clones. The sample comprised peripheral blood. All receptors derive from a man aged 55-75 years who had recovered from COVID-19.

This chain joins TRBV5-1 and TRBJ1-1, with no clear D. V was shortened by 0 bases and J by 4 bases, with 10 bases between the two germline ends. CDR1 and CDR2 from the germline V gene are SGHRS and YFSETQ. This CDR3 contains 14 residues. For the CDR3, the DNA is TGCGCCAGCAGCTTGGCCGGAGGGATCACTGAAGCTTTCTTT. Amino acids: CASSLAGGITEAFF.

This CDR3 reads CASSYSGAGNTEAFF. CDR3 DNA sequence: TGTGCCAGCAGTTACTCGGGGGCAGGGAACACTGAAGCTTTCTTT. The V call is TRBV6-6, the J call TRBJ1-1, with D perhaps TRBD1 (6 bases). The CDR3 covers 15 residues. V shed 0 bases and J shed 1 base, with 9 bases lying between them. The germline V gene has CDR1 MNHNY and CDR2 SVGAGI (reference sequence).

This clone was counted a single time. The chain joins TRBV5-1 to TRBJ1-2; 9 positions agree with TRBD1. J was trimmed by 6 bases and V by 4 bases; bases with no gene match: 7. Germline assignment: CDR1 SGHRS and CDR2 YFSETQ. This CDR3 region has 14 residues. This CDR3 is CASSPGTGGDGYTF. DNA for the CDR3: TGCGCCAGCAGCCCAGGTACAGGGGGCGATGGCTACACCTTC.

In its sample, this clone was seen once. This chain joins TRBV25-1 and TRBJ2-1; 11 bases line up with TRBD2. The CDR3 consists of 16 residues. V lost 7 bases and J lost 6; bases outside the gene matches: 11. Germline CDR1 is MGHDK and CDR2 is SYGVNS. CDR3 in DNA: TGTGCCAGCACATTTAGCGGGAGGGCATTTACCAATGAGCAGTTCTTC. This translates into CASTFSGRAFTNEQFF.

V and J are TRBV6-2 or TRBV6-3 and TRBJ2-2; TRBD2 aligns across 10 bases. This CDR3 has 20 residues. Germline V CDR1 and CDR2: MNHEY, SVGEGT. V gave up 5 bases and J gave up 2 bases; unmatched junction bases: 17. CDR3 nucleotides: TGTGCCAGCAGTCGCGCCCGCCTAGCGGGAGATTGGGGTAACACCGGGGAGCTGTTTTTT. It yields the protein CASSRARLAGDWGNTGELFF.

The chain recombines TRBV5-6 with TRBJ2-5; maybe TRBD1 (6 bases). Germline V lookup: CDR1 SGHDT, CDR2 YYEEEE. There are 16 residues in the CDR3. The V end lost 4 bases, the J end lost 5 bases, and 21 bases lay between the germline ends. The CDR3 bases are TGTGCCAGCAGCCTCAGGGGAGCAGGGGTCGGTGAGACCCAGTACTTC. Translating it yields CASSLRGAGVGETQYF.

The V and J genes are TRBV7-2 and TRBJ2-2; D is ambiguous. The CDR3 has 15 residues. Germline assignment: CDR1 SGHTA and CDR2 FQGNSA. V lost 5 bases and J 4 bases, leaving 14 bases between the germline ends. CDR3 coding DNA: TGTGCCAGCAGCATCCCCCCCGGTACCACCGGGGAGCTGTTTTTT. Residues: CASSIPPGTTGELFF.

The V gene is TRBV5-1, the J gene TRBJ1-5, with 7 positions matching TRBD1. The length of the CDR3 is 17 residues. Per germline, CDR1 SGHRS and CDR2 YFSETQ. With V trimmed by 0 bases and J by 5 bases, 11 bases remained unmatched. The CDR3 coding sequence is TGCGCCAGCAGCTTGGAAGGGGGCGACAGATTGGATCAGCCCCAGCATTTT. As protein: CASSLEGGDRLDQPQHF.

This clone was found a few times. The CDR3 coding sequence is TGTGCCAGCAGCTTAGCGGGAGCTAGCGGGAGGTATGAGCAGTTCTTC. Protein sequence: CASSLAGASGRYEQFF. This chain uses TRBV7-8 with TRBJ2-1; 11 bases align to TRBD2. Trimming at V came to 0 bases and at J to 8 bases, leaving 6 bases not matched to a gene. Germline-derived CDR1 and CDR2 are SGHVS and FQNEAQ. The CDR3 contains 16 residues.

The genes are TRBV6-5 and TRBJ2-7; 9 bases fit TRBD1. The V gene end was trimmed by 2 bases and the J gene end by 6 bases; junction bases not matched to a gene: 11. The CDR3 runs to 16 residues. Germline V gene sequence: CDR1 MNHEY, CDR2 SVGAGI. CDR3 nucleotides: TGTGCCAGCAGTTACCTAGTAAGTCGGGACAGGGTCGAGCAGTACTTC. It yields the protein CASSYLVSRDRVEQYF.

The chain links TRBV29-1 to TRBJ1-1; TRBD1 matches 7 bases. CDR3 size: 14 residues. With 5 bases clipped from V and 0 bases from J, the junction kept 6 bases outside the gene matches. CDR1 and CDR2 (germline): SQVTM, ANQGSEA. The DNA for the CDR3 is TGCAGCGTTAAGGGGACAGACATGAACACTGAAGCTTTCTTT. It specifies CSVKGTDMNTEAFF.

The V and J genes are TRBV10-1 and TRBJ2-3; D might be TRBD1 (5 bases). The germline CDR1 and CDR2 sequences are WNHNN and SYGVQD (reference sequence). Trimming took off 4 bases at V and 4 bases at J, with 9 bases between the two ends. The CDR3 has 13 amino acids. The CDR3 reads CASSGGASDTQYF. The CDR3 nucleotides read TGCGCCAGCAGTGGGGGCGCGTCAGATACGCAGTATTTT.

This chain links TRBV25-1 with TRBJ2-7; 8 bases agree with TRBD1. The CDR3 loop spans 13 amino acids. Germline lookup yields CDR1 MGHDK and CDR2 SYGVNS. Trimming took 6 bases from V and 3 from J; bases not matched to a gene: 4. CDR3 bases: TGTGCCAGCAGCCGGACAGGGAGCTACGAGCAGTACTTC. It translates to CASSRTGSYEQYF.

J is TRBJ2-7 and V is TRBV9; D possibly corresponds to TRBD2 (6 bases). The CDR3 contains 15 residues. Trimming left V 2 bases short and J 3 bases short, with 15 bases between. CDR1 is SGDLS, CDR2 YYNGEE, per germline. The DNA for the CDR3 is TGTGCCAGCAGCGTGAGGAGGGAGGTTCTCTACGAGCAGTACTTC. Protein product: CASSVRREVLYEQYF. The entire variable domain, with the rest obtained from reference TRBV9 and TRBJ2-7, is as follows: DSGVTQTPKHLITATGQRVTLRCSPRSGDLSVYWYQQSLDQGLQFLIQYYNGEERAKGNILERFSAQQFPDLHSELNLSSLELGDSALYFCASSVRREVLYEQYFGPGTRLTVT.

CDR3 sequence: CASSQSQGRSPLHF. CDR3 nucleotide sequence: TGTGCCAGCAGCCAATCCCAGGGTAGGTCACCCCTCCACTTT. V is TRBV3-1 (or the pseudogene TRBV3-2) and J is TRBJ1-6; tentative D call: TRBD1 (5 bases). The ends were cut back, 2 bases at V and 10 bases at J, with 12 bases in the middle. The CDR3 is 14 amino acids. Germline CDR1 LGHDT, CDR2 YNNKEL (reference sequence).

The chain recombines TRBV10-2 with TRBJ2-3, with a possible D match to TRBD2 (6 bases). V lost 4 bases and J lost 0, with 11 bases in between. This CDR3 contains 15 residues. Germline CDR1 and CDR2: WSHSY and SAAADI. The CDR3 is CASSAGRPSTDTQYF. The DNA of the CDR3 is TGCGCCAGCAGTGCAGGGAGGCCTAGCACAGATACGCAGTATTTT.

The chain carries TRBV7-9 and TRBJ1-2; D ambiguous. V was pared by 3 bases and J by 2 bases, with 10 bases between. Germline-derived CDR1 and CDR2 are SEHNR and FQNEAQ (reference sequence). This CDR3 is 14 amino acids long. CDR3 region: CASSLEDGNYGYTF. As DNA, the CDR3 is TGTGCCAGCAGCTTGGAGGACGGAAACTATGGCTACACCTTC.

This chain links TRBV5-1 with TRBJ2-1; tentatively, D is TRBD2 (6 bases). V was shortened by 0 bases and J by 6 bases, with 22 bases between the two germline ends. The V gene's germline CDR1 is SGHRS and CDR2 YFSETQ. The CDR3 consists of 18 residues. The CDR3 loop reads CASSLAPGGGPRGNEQFF. The CDR3 bases are TGCGCCAGCAGCTTGGCCCCTGGCGGAGGGCCTCGGGGCAATGAGCAGTTCTTC.

V and J are TRBV6-5 and TRBJ2-3, with 11 bases lining up with TRBD1. This CDR3 has 16 residues. The trim removed 6 bases at V and 6 bases at J, leaving 11 bases unmatched. CDR1 is MNHEY and CDR2 is SVGAGI in the germline V gene. The CDR3: CASSYGTGGLGDTQYF. For the CDR3, the DNA is TGTGCCAGCAGCTACGGGACAGGGGGTTTGGGGGATACGCAGTATTTT.

The V gene is TRBV28, the J gene TRBJ1-2; 12 positions match TRBD1. After removal of 5 bases from V and 4 bases from J, the junction contained 8 bases not matched to a gene. From germline, CDR1 is MDHEN and CDR2 SYDVKM. The CDR3 is made up of 16 amino acids. The CDR3 reads CASSPGQGAPGYGYTF. The CDR3 coding sequence is TGTGCCAGCAGTCCGGGACAGGGGGCGCCCGGCTATGGCTACACCTTC.

The gene calls are TRBV6-5 and TRBJ2-5; D might be TRBD1 (5 bases). Trimming stripped 2 bases from V and 1 base from J, with 8 bases between. The CDR3 has 14 amino acids. Germline V CDR1 and CDR2: MNHEY, SVGAGI. The CDR3 coding sequence is TGTGCCAGCAGTTACCAGGGCACCCAAGAGACCCAGTACTTC. This codes for CASSYQGTQETQYF.

The J gene is TRBJ1-3, the V gene TRBV29-1; D uncertain. Between the trimmed V and J ends, which lost 5 bases and 6 bases, there was a span of 14 bases. The V gene's germline CDR1 is SQVTM and CDR2 ANQGSEA. The CDR3 loop spans 13 amino acids. The CDR3 reads CSVSPGSVNTIYF. DNA for the CDR3: TGCAGCGTTTCTCCAGGTTCCGTAAACACCATATATTTT.

Only one count was recorded for this clone. The V and J genes are TRBV6-5 and TRBJ2-7, with 8 bases aligning to TRBD1. Germline-derived CDR1 and CDR2 are MNHEY and SVGAGI. The CDR3 consists of 13 residues. Germline trimming cut 4 bases from V and 3 bases from J; bases unmatched to any gene: 2. The CDR3 loop is CASSSGTGYEQYF. CDR3 sequence (DNA): TGTGCCAGCAGTTCCGGGACAGGCTACGAGCAGTACTTC.

This rearrangement joins TRBV5-5 to TRBJ2-5; no clear D. This CDR3 has 13 amino acids. Germline assignment: CDR1 SGHKS and CDR2 YYEKEE (reference sequence). The V end lost 6 bases, the J end lost 2 bases, and 11 bases lay between the germline ends. The CDR3 protein is CASTQNTQETQYF. The CDR3 nucleotides are TGTGCCAGCACACAGAACACACAAGAGACCCAGTACTTC.

The chain joins TRBV28 to TRBJ2-1; TRBD1 aligns across 10 bases. After removal of 7 bases from V and 10 bases from J, the junction contained 13 bases not matched to a gene. Germline V CDR1 and CDR2: MDHEN, SYDVKM. The CDR3 spans 15 residues. The CDR3 sequence is CASINGGTGVGEQFF. As DNA, the CDR3 is TGTGCCAGCATTAACGGAGGGACAGGGGTTGGGGAGCAGTTCTTC.

This clone occurred once. This sequence joins TRBV7-2 and TRBJ1-2, with D tentatively TRBD1 (5 bases). Germline lookup yields CDR1 SGHTA and CDR2 FQGNSA. The CDR3 covers 13 residues. The V gene lost 2 bases and the J gene lost 8 bases, with 12 bases spanning the gap. The CDR3 sequence is CASSLQGEVGYTF. CDR3 DNA: TGTGCCAGCAGCTTACAGGGCGAAGTGGGCTACACCTTC.

For this clone: The sample holds other DNA sequences that translate to the same CDR3. The V and J genes are TRBV5-1 and TRBJ2-7, with D uncertain. Trimming left V 0 bases short and J 2 bases short, with 15 bases between. The germline V gene has CDR1 SGHRS and CDR2 YFSETQ. The CDR3 covers 16 residues. The CDR3 coding sequence is TGCGCCAGCAGCTTGGTTCTTAACGGTGCGGCCTACGAGCAGTACTTC. Its translation is CASSLVLNGAAYEQYF.

The genes are TRBV25-1 and TRBJ1-2; tentative D call: TRBD1 (5 bases). V was cut by 4 bases and J by 3 bases, with 9 bases left in between. The CDR3 covers 13 residues. Germline values: CDR1 MGHDK, CDR2 SYGVNS. CDR3 amino acids: CASSATGDYGYTF. CDR3 nucleotide sequence: TGTGCCAGCAGTGCCACGGGGGACTATGGCTACACCTTC.

V gene TRBV5-6 combines with J gene TRBJ2-7; 13 bases map to TRBD2. The V gene end was trimmed by 4 bases and the J gene end by 1 base; junction bases not matched to a gene: 8. This CDR3 comprises 17 residues. The germline V gene has CDR1 SGHDT and CDR2 YYEEEE. CDR3: CASSPSPGLAGSYEQYF. The CDR3 region has the DNA TGTGCCAGCAGCCCAAGTCCGGGACTAGCGGGATCCTACGAGCAGTACTTC.